A single sample gave rise to the 11 T cell receptor beta chains below, sequenced in a study of blood T cell repertoires in COVID-19. Sequencing used immunoSEQ multiplex PCR; TCRdb keeps in-frame clones, though not all of them. The table lists 200,000 to 250,000 clones, approximately 80% of them singletons. The specimen was peripheral blood. All receptors come from a woman aged 45-65 years with acute or convalescent COVID-19.

The rearrangement joins TRBV10-3 to TRBJ1-3, with TRBD1 as a possible D gene (5 bases). Trimming shortened V by 3 bases and J by 4 bases, and 13 bases separated the two germline ends. Germline assignment: CDR1 ENHRY and CDR2 SYGVKD. This CDR3 has 15 residues. The CDR3 spells CAISDLQGQGNTIYF. The DNA for the CDR3 is TGTGCCATCAGTGATCTGCAGGGTCAAGGAAACACCATATATTTT.

The chain is built from TRBV7-9 and TRBJ2-2, with a weak D call TRBD2 (6 bases). V lost 3 bases, J lost 4 bases, and 12 bases lay in between. Germline values: CDR1 SEHNR, CDR2 FQNEAQ (reference sequence). The CDR3 contains 15 residues. In nucleotides, the CDR3 is TGTGCCAGCAGCTTCGGAGGGGCGCGCACCGGGGAGCTGTTTTTT. As protein: CASSFGGARTGELFF.

V is TRBV2 and J is TRBJ2-6; 8 bases agree with TRBD1. Trimming at V came to 2 bases and at J to 0 bases, leaving 6 bases not matched to a gene. The CDR3 totals 18 residues. Germline values: CDR1 SNHLY, CDR2 FYNNEI. DNA for the CDR3: TGTGCCAGCAGTGAAAGTAACAGGGGGAACTCTGGGGCCAACGTCCTGACTTTC. Translated, it gives CASSESNRGNSGANVLTF.

J is TRBJ1-2 and V is TRBV29-1; D is ambiguous. The CDR3 loop spans 11 amino acids. Germline-derived CDR1 and CDR2 are SQVTM and ANQGSEA. V was clipped by 2 bases and J by 6 bases, with 7 bases between them. The CDR3 loop reads CSVERGDGYTF. CDR3 sequence (DNA): TGCAGCGTTGAAAGAGGCGATGGCTACACCTTC.

The chain has TRBV9 and TRBJ2-3, with 8 bases lining up with TRBD2. From germline, CDR1 is SGDLS and CDR2 YYNGEE. The CDR3 length is 18 residues. J gave up 0 bases and V 2 bases, and 11 bases lay outside the gene matches. CDR3 sequence (DNA): TGTGCCAGCAGCGTCGGAATCTCTAGCGGGTCTAGCACAGATACGCAGTATTTT. As protein: CASSVGISSGSSTDTQYF.

The chain has TRBV6-4 and TRBJ2-1; D may be TRBD2 (6 bases). From germline, CDR1 is MRHNA and CDR2 SNTAGT. The CDR3 totals 15 residues. Trimming left V 6 bases short and J 8 bases short, with 20 bases between. CDR3 DNA: TGTGCCAGCAGCCTCGGAGGGATGTCTAATTATGAGCAGTTCTTC. It codes for CASSLGGMSNYEQFF.

The chain recombines TRBV11-2 with TRBJ2-2; D is perhaps TRBD2 (6 bases). V gave up 0 bases and J gave up 2 bases, with 22 bases separating them. Germline assignment: CDR1 SGHAT and CDR2 FQNNGV. This CDR3 contains 20 residues. The CDR3 DNA reads TGTGCCAGCAGCTTAGACCCATCGGGACTCTTTACCTCTAACACCGGGGAGCTGTTTTTT. This encodes CASSLDPSGLFTSNTGELFF.

The chain joins TRBV2 to TRBJ2-7; TRBD2 agrees at 14 bases. The germline CDR1 and CDR2 sequences are SNHLY and FYNNEI. Trimming at V came to 3 bases and at J to 6 bases, leaving 7 bases not matched to a gene. The CDR3 length is 16 residues. CDR3 in amino acids: CASSEQGLAGAGEQYF. The CDR3 region has the DNA TGTGCCAGCAGTGAGCAGGGACTAGCGGGGGCTGGCGAGCAGTACTTC.

The chain uses TRBV5-1 and TRBJ1-4, with D perhaps TRBD1 (6 bases). Germline V lookup: CDR1 SGHRS, CDR2 YFSETQ. V gave up 5 bases and J gave up 5 bases, with 10 bases separating them. This CDR3 comprises 13 residues. The DNA of the CDR3 is TGCGCCAGCAGGGGGCAGGGGAATGAAAAACTGTTTTTT. It translates to CASRGQGNEKLFF.

The chain is built from TRBV2 and TRBJ2-1, with D possibly TRBD1 on 6 matching bases. Germline assignment: CDR1 SNHLY and CDR2 FYNNEI. Trimming stripped 8 bases from V and 8 bases from J, with 16 bases between. This CDR3 has 13 residues. The CDR3 DNA follows: TGTGCCAGCCTAGGGGGTTCCGGCGATGAGCAGTTCTTC. Amino acid sequence: CASLGGSGDEQFF.

The chain is built from TRBV28 and TRBJ2-3; maybe TRBD2 (7 bases). V lost 3 bases and J 7 bases, leaving 14 bases between the germline ends. The CDR3 is 14 amino acids. Germline V gene data show CDR1 as MDHEN and CDR2 as SYDVKM. The CDR3 coding sequence is TGTGCCAGCAGTTTCATTTCGGGGGGCAATACGCAGTATTTT. This gives the protein CASSFISGGNTQYF.